This entry describes one T cell receptor (beta chain). Sequencing was at deep level. Sequencing used immunoSEQ multiplex PCR; TCRdb keeps in-frame clones, though not all of them. This table has approximately 700,000 clones, around three quarters appearing once. The data are from a study of shared clonotypes between healthy human individuals. Trimming left V 1 base short and J 0 bases short, with 13 bases between. This CDR3 spans 16 amino acids. Germline V CDR1 and CDR2: LGHNA, YNFKEQ. This chain connects TRBV4-2 to TRBJ2-7; D perhaps matches TRBD1 (6 bases). Sequenced material: memory CD4+ T cells sorted from blood. Subset of the sample: CD45RA-negative fraction. The TCR originated in a woman aged 30 to 39 in good health. The CDR3 DNA is TGTGCCAGCAGCCAAGCCGACAGGCAAATCTCCTACGAGCAGTACTTC. Amino acids: CASSQADRQISYEQYF.